Listed below are T cell receptor beta chains from one sample, sequenced in a study of cytotoxic CD8 clonotypes in ibrutinib-treated CLL. Profiled with immunoSEQ multiplex PCR; TCRdb holds only in-frame clones, not every one. This table holds more than 85,000 clones, approximately 82% found once. Sequencing was performed on PBMCs, taken after 12 months of ibrutinib treatment. The receptors originated from a human donor with chronic lymphocytic leukemia. The CDR3 runs from the conserved cysteine through the conserved F or W. A D gene is named only where the DNA matches it firmly. Clone size is not always given. Where it is, it says once, few, many or a class for expanded clones.

clone size: -; D gene: -; J gene: TRBJ2-5; V gene: TRBV5-1; CDR3 DNA: TGCGCCAGCAGCTTGTACCCAGGGTACCAAGAGACCCAGTACTTC; CDR3 protein: CASSLYPGYQETQYF
clone size: few; D gene: -; J gene: TRBJ1-2; V gene: TRBV11-3; CDR3 DNA: TGTGCCAGCAGCTTAGAAGCAGGGATCGGCTACACCTTC; CDR3 protein: CASSLEAGIGYTF
clone size: -; D gene: TRBD2; J gene: TRBJ2-1; V gene: TRBV7-4; CDR3 DNA: TGTGCCAGCAGCTCCACCAACGGGACTCGGGAGGGCAATGAGCAGTTCTTC; CDR3 protein: CASSSTNGTREGNEQFF
clone size: -; D gene: -; J gene: TRBJ2-1; V gene: TRBV27; CDR3 DNA: TGTGCCAGCAGTCCAGCCCCGGGATACAATGAGCAGTTCTTC; CDR3 protein: CASSPAPGYNEQFF
clone size: few; D gene: -; J gene: TRBJ1-1; V gene: TRBV9; CDR3 DNA: TGTGCCAGCAGCGTAGTTGGCGGGGGGAACACTGAAGCTTTCTTT; CDR3 protein: CASSVVGGGNTEAFF
clone size: -; D gene: -; J gene: TRBJ1-4; V gene: TRBV2; CDR3 DNA: TGTGCCAGCAAATTAGGGGACTGGGGAAATGAAAAACTGTTTTTT; CDR3 protein: CASKLGDWGNEKLFF
clone size: -; D gene: -; J gene: TRBJ1-2; V gene: TRBV5-8; CDR3 DNA: TGTGCCAGCAGCTTGATGACAGCTAACTATGGCTACACCTTC; CDR3 protein: CASSLMTANYGYTF
clone size: -; D gene: -; J gene: TRBJ1-2; V gene: TRBV10-3; CDR3 DNA: TGTGCCATCACCTCGGGGACGGACTATGGCTACACCTTC; CDR3 protein: CAITSGTDYGYTF
clone size: few; D gene: TRBD2; J gene: TRBJ2-3; V gene: TRBV6-5; CDR3 DNA: TGTGCCAGCAGTCCACCGGGACTAGTAGCAGATACGCAGTATTTT; CDR3 protein: CASSPPGLVADTQYF
clone size: -; D gene: TRBD1; J gene: TRBJ2-2; V gene: TRBV19; CDR3 DNA: TGTGCCACCTCCGGGACAGGGACCACCGGGGAGCTGTTTTTT; CDR3 protein: CATSGTGTTGELFF
clone size: -; D gene: -; J gene: TRBJ1-5; V gene: TRBV28; CDR3 DNA: TGTGCCAGCAGTTTCCTAAATCAGCCCCAGCATTTT; CDR3 protein: CASSFLNQPQHF
clone size: -; D gene: -; J gene: TRBJ1-4; V gene: TRBV29-1; CDR3 DNA: TGCAGCGTGGGGGGGGACTCAACCTATAATGAAAAACTGTTTTTT; CDR3 protein: CSVGGDSTYNEKLFF
clone size: -; D gene: -; J gene: TRBJ2-7; V gene: TRBV4-1; CDR3 DNA: TGCGCCAGCAGCCTCCGACAGGCCTCCTACGAGCAGTACTTC; CDR3 protein: CASSLRQASYEQYF
clone size: -; D gene: TRBD1; J gene: TRBJ2-1; V gene: TRBV30; CDR3 DNA: TGTGCCTGGAGAGGTGTCGGGACAGGGGCCAATGAGCAGTTCTTC; CDR3 protein: CAWRGVGTGANEQFF
clone size: -; D gene: TRBD1; J gene: TRBJ2-7; V gene: TRBV5-1; CDR3 DNA: TGCGCCAGCAGCTTCTCTCTTTATACAGGGGACGAGCAGTACTTC; CDR3 protein: CASSFSLYTGDEQYF
clone size: -; D gene: -; J gene: TRBJ2-2; V gene: TRBV19; CDR3 DNA: TGTGCCAGTAGTATAGGTACGAACACCGGGGAGCTGTTTTTT; CDR3 protein: CASSIGTNTGELFF
clone size: -; D gene: TRBD2; J gene: TRBJ2-3; V gene: TRBV5-1; CDR3 DNA: TGCGCCAGCAGCCAAGGACTAGCGGCAACCACAGATACGCAGTATTTT; CDR3 protein: CASSQGLAATTDTQYF
clone size: -; D gene: TRBD1; J gene: TRBJ2-3; V gene: TRBV29-1; CDR3 DNA: TGCAGCGCCCTCGGGGCGTTACAGGGGGCGCTCACAGATACGCAGTATTTT; CDR3 protein: CSALGALQGALTDTQYF
clone size: -; D gene: -; J gene: TRBJ2-4; V gene: TRBV19; CDR3 DNA: TGTGCCAGTAGTATGGGGGTGGTAGCCAAAAACATTCAGTACTTC; CDR3 protein: CASSMGVVAKNIQYF
clone size: -; D gene: TRBD1; J gene: TRBJ1-2; V gene: TRBV5-1; CDR3 DNA: TGCGCCAGCAGCTTGGGCCGGGACAGGGGGAACTATGGCTACACCTTC; CDR3 protein: CASSLGRDRGNYGYTF
clone size: -; D gene: TRBD1; J gene: TRBJ1-2; V gene: TRBV5-1; CDR3 DNA: TGCGCCAGCAGCCCAGGGACAGCAACCTACTATGGCTACACCTTC; CDR3 protein: CASSPGTATYYGYTF
clone size: -; D gene: TRBD1; J gene: TRBJ2-1; V gene: TRBV5-4; CDR3 DNA: TGTGCCAGCAGCTCCGGGACAGGGCCCTACAATGAGCAGTTCTTC; CDR3 protein: CASSSGTGPYNEQFF
clone size: -; D gene: -; J gene: TRBJ2-7; V gene: TRBV6-5; CDR3 DNA: TGTGCCAGCAGTTACGGGCCAGGAGGCTACGAGCAGTACTTC; CDR3 protein: CASSYGPGGYEQYF
clone size: -; D gene: -; J gene: TRBJ2-3; V gene: TRBV5-6; CDR3 DNA: TGTGCCAGCAGCTTAAGGGATACGCAGTATTTT; CDR3 protein: CASSLRDTQYF
clone size: -; D gene: TRBD1; J gene: TRBJ1-4; V gene: TRBV7-2; CDR3 DNA: TGTGCCAGCAGCTTAGGACAGGGACGAACTAATGAAAAACTGTTTTTT; CDR3 protein: CASSLGQGRTNEKLFF